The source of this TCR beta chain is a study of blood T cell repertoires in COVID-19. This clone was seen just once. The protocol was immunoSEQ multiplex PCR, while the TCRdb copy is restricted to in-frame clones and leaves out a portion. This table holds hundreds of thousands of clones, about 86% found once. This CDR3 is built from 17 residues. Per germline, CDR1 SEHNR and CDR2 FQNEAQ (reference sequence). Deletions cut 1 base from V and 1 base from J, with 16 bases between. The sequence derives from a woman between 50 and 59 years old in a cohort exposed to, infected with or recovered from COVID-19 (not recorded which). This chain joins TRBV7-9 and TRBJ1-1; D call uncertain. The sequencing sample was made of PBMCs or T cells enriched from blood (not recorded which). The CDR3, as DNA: TGTGCCAGCAGCTTAGGGAGGTTAAGTCCTAAGAACACTGAAGCTTTCTTT. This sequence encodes CASSLGRLSPKNTEAFF.